The 7 T cell receptor beta chains listed next were all sequenced from one sample in a study of post-analysis software for immune sequencing data. Included in the TCR beta cDNA libraries were unique molecular identifiers. TCRdb re-analysed the PCR reads in MiXCR, keeping a single row per CDR3 protein. The top ten hold more than 3% of the sample, which has about 200,000 distinct CDR3 sequences, 29% seen once. Their target antigens are unknown. Study-level points and caveats: Compared with controls, patients had more of 4 to 6 TRBV segments, including TRBV5-6, TRBV5-1 and TRBV20-1.

Sequenced input: blood. The receptors derive from a girl younger than 18 with multiple sclerosis.

The chain recombines TRBV14 with TRBJ2-7, with D possibly being TRBD1 (6 bases). Germline V gene sequence: CDR1 SGHDN, CDR2 FVKESK. This CDR3 region has 15 residues. V was clipped by 1 base and J by 2 bases, with 12 bases between them. The CDR3 sequence is CASSQVGDTTYEQYF. Here the CDR3 DNA reads TGTGCCAGCAGCCAAGTGGGGGACACCACCTACGAGCAGTACTTC.

This clonotype has a handful of counts. The rearrangement links TRBV20-1 to TRBJ2-7, with 14 bases matching TRBD2. V was clipped by 0 bases and J by 7 bases; unmatched bases: 8. The CDR3 has 16 residues. Germline V gene sequence: CDR1 DFQATT, CDR2 SNEGSKA (reference sequence). CDR3 in DNA: TGCAGTGCTAGAGATCCTGGGACTAGCGGGAGAAATGAGCAGTACTTC. Residues: CSARDPGTSGRNEQYF.

In this sample, this clonotype turned up a few times. The V gene is TRBV5-1, the J gene TRBJ1-1, with D unresolved. Germline CDR1 is SGHRS and CDR2 is YFSETQ. The CDR3 spans 14 residues. The V end was cut by 6 bases, the J end by 1 base, with 13 bases between. The CDR3 region is CASKREWENTEAFF. CDR3 DNA sequence: TGCGCCAGCAAACGGGAATGGGAGAACACTGAAGCTTTCTTT.

This clonotype was seen only a few times. V is TRBV6-1 and J is TRBJ1-2, with 8 bases identical to TRBD1. V lost 2 bases, J lost 4 bases, and 15 bases stayed unmatched. There are 18 residues in the CDR3. Germline V gives CDR1 MNHNS, CDR2 SASEGT. For the CDR3, the DNA is TGTGCCAGCAGTGAAACCCTGGGACAGGTATCGTGGGGCTATGGCTACACCTTC. This translates into CASSETLGQVSWGYGYTF.

This sequence joins TRBV6-2 or TRBV6-3 and TRBJ1-5, with D possibly matching TRBD1 (5 bases). In germline, CDR1 is MNHEY, CDR2 SVGEGT. CDR3 length: 14 amino acids. Trimming pared 0 bases from V and 4 bases from J, leaving 7 bases between. DNA for the CDR3: TGTGCCAGCAGTTACTCCGGGGGGAATCAGCCCCAGCATTTT. Translating gives CASSYSGGNQPQHF.

This clonotype has only a few counts. V gene TRBV12-3 or TRBV12-4 combines with J gene TRBJ1-6; 9 bases map to TRBD1. Losses at the gene ends were 5 bases for V and 9 bases for J; bases not matched to a gene: 5. This CDR3 spans 14 amino acids. CDR3 DNA sequence: TGTGCCAGCAGTAACCGGGACAGGGCTTCACCCCTCCACTTT. Translation gives CASSNRDRASPLHF.

This clonotype was seen ten or more times. The V call is TRBV18, the J call TRBJ2-3, with D possibly TRBD1 on 6 matching bases. This CDR3 has 16 amino acids. Trimming pared 3 bases from V and 0 bases from J, leaving 13 bases between. The germline gives CDR1 KGHSH, CDR2 LQKENI. CDR3 in DNA: TGTGCCAGCTCACCTGGGACAAGGCTAAGCACAGATACGCAGTATTTT. Translation: CASSPGTRLSTDTQYF.